This TCR beta chain was captured by sequencing in a study of human T cells and chemical hapten exposure. Study as a whole: Subjects had 2% DPC placed on approximately 2 cm by approximately 2 cm of upper inner arm skin for sensitization.

Germline loops: CDR1 SQVTM, CDR2 ANQGSEA. The CDR3 loop spans 13 amino acids. V was clipped by 4 bases and J by 0 bases, with 9 bases between them. The time point was: patch test 1, 2 weeks after DPC sensitization. Documented treatment: therapeutic diphenylcyclopropenone sensitization with weekly scalp DPC. TCRdb recomputed calls from the RACE reads with MiXCR, one row per CDR3 protein. The sample yields approximately 80,000 distinct CDR3 sequences, around 7.8% seen once. The chain is built from TRBV29-1 and TRBJ1-1; no definite D call. The sample in question was whole blood, obtained in connection with sensitization to the hapten diphenylcyclopropenone (DPC). The sequence was collected from a woman aged 25-40 years with alopecia areata. Some clones in this sample may be carry-over from other donors' samples. CDR3 DNA: TGCAGCGTTGGCCAGTTCATGAACACTGAAGCTTTCTTT. As protein: CSVGQFMNTEAFF.